This TCR beta chain was observed in a study of blood T cell repertoires in COVID-19. Repertoires were generated with immunoSEQ multiplex PCR, while TCRdb's copy carries only in-frame clones and drops some. The sample holds about 48,000 clones, more than 75% seen once. The CDR3 totals 12 residues. Germline CDR1 is MNHEY and CDR2 is SVGAGI. The ends were cut back, 10 bases at V and 4 bases at J, with 10 bases in the middle. The sample was peripheral blood. The TCR was taken from a woman over 75 with COVID-19, enrolled during active disease. V is TRBV6-5 and J is TRBJ1-4, with unresolved D. CDR3 in DNA: TGTGCCACCCGCCCGGGTAATGAAAAACTGTTTTTT. It translates to CATRPGNEKLFF.